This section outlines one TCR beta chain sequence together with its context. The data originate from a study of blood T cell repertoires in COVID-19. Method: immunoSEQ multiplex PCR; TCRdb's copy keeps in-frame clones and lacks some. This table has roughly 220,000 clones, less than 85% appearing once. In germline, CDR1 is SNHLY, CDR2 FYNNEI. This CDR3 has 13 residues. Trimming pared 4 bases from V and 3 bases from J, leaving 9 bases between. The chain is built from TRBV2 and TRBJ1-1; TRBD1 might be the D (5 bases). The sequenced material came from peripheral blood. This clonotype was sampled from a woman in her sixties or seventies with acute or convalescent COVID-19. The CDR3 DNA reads TGTGCCAGCAGTGCCCGGGGGGACACTGAAGCTTTCTTT. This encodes CASSARGDTEAFF.